The entry that follows covers one TCR beta chain sequence. It lacks a known antigen. No clone much larger than this one lies a single base away; base qualities are absent. The data were taken from a study of blood T cell repertoires in COVID-19 (dated by TCRdb to 2019 to 2021). Broadly, across the study: Samples covering the acute and convalescent phases of COVID-19 were provided by collaborators in the United States, Italy and Spain. Where available, HLA class I and class II types were obtained from metadata supplied by the sample provider rather than from assay-based typing. The repertoires were released in a freely available public database intended as a resource for research on the immune response to SARS-CoV-2. The prospective study material was composed of cDNA or gDNA derived from T cells, B-cell-depleted T cells, or PBMCs. The samples were drawn from the first 160 participants of the ongoing ImmuneRACE study and from roughly 1,300 subjects provided by 6 global collaborators. The dataset comprised deeply sampled blood TCRbeta repertoires from subjects exposed to, actively infected with, or recovered from COVID-19. Sample metadata almost always included a de-identified subject ID, COVID-19 status, age in years and sex. What the authors observed across the whole study: The quantity of clinical and demographic metadata differed by source and by participant and was supplied without curation.

Each collaborating institution followed its own protocols to collect whole blood in K2EDTA tubes. For TCRbeta analysis, collaborators shipped samples in one of three forms: frozen whole blood, isolated PBMCs, or DNA extracted from either of those sample types. The trim is 0 bases for V and 5 bases for J, with a gap of 8 bases between the germline ends. CDR3 length: 13 amino acids, cysteine to phenylalanine. The CDR3 DNA has 39 bases and is translated from base 1. CDR1 and CDR2 (SGDLS, YYNGEE) derive from the germline V gene. The immunoSEQ Assay, a bias-controlled multiplex PCR, was used to amplify TCRbeta CDR3 regions from genomic DNA. The source study handled its data this way. The number of nucleated cells in each sample was estimated by amplification of reference gene primers within the assay. To quantify the absolute abundance of each unique TCRbeta CDR3 rearrangement, sequence reads were collapsed and filtered. For each sample, productive Simpson clonality was calculated as the square root of Simpson's diversity index over productive rearrangements. TCRdb carries this immuneACCESS record with in-frame sequences only. Its versions omit some clonotypes, under half of them owing to an unresolved V gene in the studies checked, with the rest unexplained. V and J calls and clone size follow that table, whereas D and trimming were derived from the DNA. This sample comprises around 32,000 clones, just over 90% of them detected only once. The top ten constitute around 0.9% of the sample.

This receptor chain uses TRBV9 and TRBJ2-5; a tentative D call is TRBD1 (6 bases match). Sequencing was done on a sample of peripheral blood. The receptor was isolated from a male donor with active COVID-19. The DNA sequence follows: TGTGCCAGCAGCGTAGGGCAGGGGGAGACCCAGTACTTC. Translated, it reads CASSVGQGETQYF.